The 10 T cell receptor beta chains below all came from one sample that was sequenced in a study of long-term antiretroviral therapy in people with HIV. The run of the v3.0 immunoSEQ assay was at survey level. Using immunoSEQ multiplex PCR, the repertoire was profiled, and TCRdb retains in-frame clones only, with some absent. Seen here are 12,000 or so clones, 82% observed once, and the top ten hold 15% to 20%. This material consisted of unsorted PBMCs, taken just over 8 years after starting antiretroviral therapy. The receptor set was obtained from a man aged 50-60 years with HIV.

This clone was recorded only once. This chain links TRBV6-1 with TRBJ2-2; unclear D gene. Germline V CDR1 and CDR2: MNHNS, SASEGT. V was shortened by 7 bases and J by 3 bases, with 6 bases between the two germline ends. This CDR3 has 12 amino acids. CDR3 bases: TGTGCCAGCATCCAATACACCGGGGAGCTGTTTTTT. This codes for CASIQYTGELFF.

The CDR3 here is CASSEYSGPNWTQHF. CDR3 bases: TGTGCCAGCAGCGAATATTCCGGACCGAATTGGACCCAGCATTTT. The chain recombines TRBV6-1 with TRBJ1-5; D is uncertain. Germline V gives CDR1 MNHNS, CDR2 SASEGT. The CDR3 contains 15 residues. V dropped 6 bases and J dropped 11 bases, with 23 bases sitting between them.

The chain recombines TRBV11-3 with TRBJ2-3; D unresolved. The CDR3 runs to 14 residues. V lost 3 bases and J lost 2, with 9 bases in between. Per the germline V gene, CDR1 is SGHNT and CDR2 is YENEEA. The CDR3 DNA sequence: TGTGCCAGCAGCTTGGGGAACTTCACAGATACGCAGTATTTT. It translates to CASSLGNFTDTQYF.

J is TRBJ1-2 and V is TRBV6-1; D gene unclear. CDR1 MNHNS and CDR2 SASEGT come from the germline V gene. The CDR3 loop spans 11 amino acids. Trimming stripped 8 bases from V and 7 bases from J, with 11 bases between. This CDR3 is CASFVGGGYTF. The CDR3, as DNA: TGTGCCAGCTTTGTTGGTGGTGGCTACACCTTC.

This clone appeared once. The V gene is TRBV6-5, the J gene TRBJ1-2, with D possibly TRBD1 on 6 matching bases. Germline values: CDR1 MNHEY, CDR2 SVGAGI. There are 12 residues in the CDR3. V was shortened by 2 bases and J by 7 bases, with 8 bases between the two germline ends. The CDR3 here is CASSYEGVGYTF. Here the CDR3 DNA reads TGTGCCAGCAGTTACGAGGGGGTTGGCTACACCTTC.

V is TRBV9 and J is TRBJ2-3, with D perhaps given as TRBD1 or TRBD2 (6 bases each). The V and J ends lost 4 bases and 4 bases respectively, with 22 bases between them. This CDR3 has 17 amino acids. Germline lookup yields CDR1 SGDLS and CDR2 YYNGEE. The CDR3 here is CASSPITGASAADTQYF. DNA for the CDR3: TGTGCCAGCAGCCCCATTACGGGGGCTAGCGCGGCAGATACGCAGTATTTT.

The genes are TRBV30 and TRBJ1-1; D possibly corresponds to TRBD1 (6 bases). Germline CDR1 GTSNPN, CDR2 SVGIG (reference sequence). This CDR3 has 14 residues. V was cut by 3 bases and J by 0 bases, with 11 bases left in between. This CDR3 reads CAWSFGGLNTEAFF. The CDR3 DNA reads as TGTGCCTGGAGCTTTGGGGGCCTGAACACTGAAGCTTTCTTT.

V and J are TRBV5-6 and TRBJ2-3, with TRBD2 matching over 7 bases. Germline loops: CDR1 SGHDT, CDR2 YYEEEE. The J segment lost 6 bases and the V segment lost 0 bases, leaving 10 bases of the junction unmatched. The CDR3 contains 16 residues. The CDR3 is CASSLARAGSTDTQYF. CDR3 DNA: TGTGCCAGCAGCTTGGCCCGAGCGGGGTCCACGGATACGCAGTATTTT.

A remark on this clone: One base separates it from a far larger clone, so it is likely a read error. This chain connects TRBV5-1 to TRBJ2-3, with TRBD2 matching over 14 bases. This CDR3 comprises 19 residues. The junction had 15 bases not matched to a gene; V was cut back by 4 bases and J by 5 bases. Germline values: CDR1 SGHRS, CDR2 YFSETQ. CDR3 in amino acids: CASSPGLAGGAGRLDTQYF. In nucleotides, the CDR3 is TGCGCCAGCAGCCCCGGACTAGCGGGGGGTGCCGGGCGGCTAGATACGCAGTATTTT.

This chain joins TRBV11-2 and TRBJ1-1; weak D call: TRBD1 (5 bases). This CDR3 region has 13 residues. V dropped 3 bases and J dropped 0 bases, with 5 bases sitting between them. Germline CDR1 and CDR2: SGHAT and FQNNGV. The CDR3 region is CASSLGVNTEAFF. The CDR3 DNA follows: TGTGCCAGCAGCTTGGGGGTGAACACTGAAGCTTTCTTT.